The present T cell receptor beta chain was sequenced within a study of prognosis after radiotherapy for stage I lung cancer. The blood draw at each of two time points yielded roughly 5.7 milliliters of peripheral blood. This clonotype was recorded many times. The CDR3 is made up of 15 amino acids. V was clipped by 7 bases and J by 10 bases, with 23 bases between them. The germline CDR1 and CDR2 sequences are LNHDA and SQIVND (reference sequence). TCR beta CDR3 amplification from genomic DNA was performed by two-round multiplex PCR. Amplification in first-round PCR relied on primers specific to each TRBV and TRBJ gene. TCRdb independently ran MiXCR on the multiplex PCR reads; one entry per CDR3 protein. The table includes about 21,000 distinct CDR3 sequences, 40% to 45% detected once.

The chain combines TRBV19 with TRBJ2-1; D may be TRBD1 (5 bases). The sequencing used PBMCs, collected before or after stereotactic body radiation therapy (not recorded which). The sequence was collected from a donor aged 50 or older with non-small cell lung cancer. The CDR3 protein is CASNLIGRTNDEQFF. DNA of the CDR3: TGTGCCAGTAACTTGATTGGGCGGACAAATGACGAGCAGTTCTTC.